This TCR beta chain was recovered during a study of long-term antiretroviral therapy in people with HIV. The CDR3 consists of 15 residues. V lost 6 bases to trimming and J lost 4 bases; unmatched junction nucleotides: 9. CDR1 is SGHNT and CDR2 is YYREEE in the germline V gene (reference sequence). Assay version v3.0 of immunoSEQ was used, and it was run at survey level. TCRdb keeps only in-frame clones here, not all; method: immunoSEQ multiplex PCR. This sample has almost 30,000 clones, with approximately 93% found just once. The chain links TRBV5-4 to TRBJ2-7; 11 bases agree with TRBD2. The sequence was collected from a woman aged 40-49 years with HIV. The specimen was unsorted PBMCs, collected almost 6.6 years after starting antiretroviral therapy. CDR3 sequence: CASTLTSGAFYEQYF. CDR3 DNA: TGTGCCAGCACACTGACTAGCGGGGCCTTTTACGAGCAGTACTTC.